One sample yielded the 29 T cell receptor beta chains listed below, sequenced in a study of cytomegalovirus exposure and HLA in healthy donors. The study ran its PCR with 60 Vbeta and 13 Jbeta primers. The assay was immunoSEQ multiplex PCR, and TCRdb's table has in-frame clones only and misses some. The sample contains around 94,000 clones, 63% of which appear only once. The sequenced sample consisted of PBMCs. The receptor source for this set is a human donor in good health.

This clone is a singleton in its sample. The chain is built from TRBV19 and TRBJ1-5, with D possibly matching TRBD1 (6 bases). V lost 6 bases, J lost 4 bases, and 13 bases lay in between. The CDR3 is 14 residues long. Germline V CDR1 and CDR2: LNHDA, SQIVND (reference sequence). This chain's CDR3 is CASSRNRENQPQHF. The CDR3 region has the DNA TGTGCCAGTAGCCGTAACAGGGAGAATCAGCCCCAGCATTTT.

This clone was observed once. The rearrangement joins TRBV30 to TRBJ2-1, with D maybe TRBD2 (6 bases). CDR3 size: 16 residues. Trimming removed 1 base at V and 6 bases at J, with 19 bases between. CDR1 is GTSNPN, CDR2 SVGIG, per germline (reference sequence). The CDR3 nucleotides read TGTGCCTGGAGTGCTCCTGGGTATGGGGGGTCCAATGAGCAGTTCTTC. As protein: CAWSAPGYGGSNEQFF. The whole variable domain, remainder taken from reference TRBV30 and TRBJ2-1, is SQTIHQWPATLVQPVGSPLSLECTVEGTSNPNLYWYRQAAGRGLQLLFYSVGIGQISSEVPQNLSASRPQDRQFILSSKKLLLSDSGFYLCAWSAPGYGGSNEQFFGPGTRLTVL.

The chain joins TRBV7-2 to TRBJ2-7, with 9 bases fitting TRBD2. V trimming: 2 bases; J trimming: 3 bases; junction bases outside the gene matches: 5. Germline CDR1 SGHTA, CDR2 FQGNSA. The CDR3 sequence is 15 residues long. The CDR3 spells CASSLRAGGLYEQYF. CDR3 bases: TGTGCCAGCAGCTTAAGAGCGGGAGGTCTCTACGAGCAGTACTTC.

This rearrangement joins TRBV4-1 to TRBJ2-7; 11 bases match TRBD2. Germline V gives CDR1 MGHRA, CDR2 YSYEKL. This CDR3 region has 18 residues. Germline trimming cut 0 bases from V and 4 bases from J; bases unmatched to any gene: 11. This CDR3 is CASSQDGVTSGSGYEQYF. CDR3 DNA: TGCGCCAGCAGCCAAGATGGGGTAACTAGCGGGAGTGGTTACGAGCAGTACTTC.

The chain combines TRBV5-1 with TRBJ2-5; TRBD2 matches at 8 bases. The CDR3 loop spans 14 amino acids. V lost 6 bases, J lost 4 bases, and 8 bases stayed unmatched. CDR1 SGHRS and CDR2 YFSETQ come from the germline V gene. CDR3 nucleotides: TGCGCCAGCAAAGCGGGAGTTGGCGGAGAGACCCAGTACTTC. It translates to CASKAGVGGETQYF.

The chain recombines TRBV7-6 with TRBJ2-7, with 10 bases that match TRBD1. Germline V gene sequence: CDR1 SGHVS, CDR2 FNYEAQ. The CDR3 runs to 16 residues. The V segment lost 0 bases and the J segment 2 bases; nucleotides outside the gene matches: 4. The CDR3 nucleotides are TGTGCCAGCAGCTTAGCCCCGGGACAGGGGACCTACGAGCAGTACTTC. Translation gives CASSLAPGQGTYEQYF.

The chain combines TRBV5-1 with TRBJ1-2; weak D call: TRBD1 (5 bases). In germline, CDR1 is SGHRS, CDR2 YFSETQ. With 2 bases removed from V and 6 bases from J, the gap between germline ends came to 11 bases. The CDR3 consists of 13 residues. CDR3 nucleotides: TGCGCCAGCAGCTTCGGACATGAGGATGGCTACACCTTC. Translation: CASSFGHEDGYTF.

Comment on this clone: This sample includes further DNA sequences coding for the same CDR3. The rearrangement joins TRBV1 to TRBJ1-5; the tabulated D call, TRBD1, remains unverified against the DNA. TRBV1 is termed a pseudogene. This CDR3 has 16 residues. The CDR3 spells CTNLDRGKSGNQPQHF. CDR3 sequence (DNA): TGCACCAACCTGGACAGGGGTAAGTCAGGCAATCAGCCCCAGCATTTT.

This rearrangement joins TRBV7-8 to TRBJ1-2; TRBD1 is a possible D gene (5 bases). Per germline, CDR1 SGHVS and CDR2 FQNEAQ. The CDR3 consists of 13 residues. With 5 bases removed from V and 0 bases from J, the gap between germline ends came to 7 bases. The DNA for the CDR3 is TGTGCCAGCAGCACGACAGCTAACTATGGCTACACCTTC. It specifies CASSTTANYGYTF.

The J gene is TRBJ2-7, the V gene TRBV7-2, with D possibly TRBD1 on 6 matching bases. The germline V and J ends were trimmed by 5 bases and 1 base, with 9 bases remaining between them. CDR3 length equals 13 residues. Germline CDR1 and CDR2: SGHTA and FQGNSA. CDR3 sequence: CASSPDRSYEQYF. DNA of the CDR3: TGTGCCAGCAGCCCAGACAGGTCCTACGAGCAGTACTTC.

The CDR3 DNA reads as TGTGCCAGCAGCTTGGACTGGCAGGCCACCGGGGAGCTGTTTTTT. Translated, it gives CASSLDWQATGELFF. The rearrangement joins TRBV5-6 to TRBJ2-2; D gene uncertain. Germline assignment: CDR1 SGHDT and CDR2 YYEEEE. Between the trimmed V and J ends, which lost 0 bases and 4 bases, there was a span of 10 bases. The CDR3 runs to 15 residues.

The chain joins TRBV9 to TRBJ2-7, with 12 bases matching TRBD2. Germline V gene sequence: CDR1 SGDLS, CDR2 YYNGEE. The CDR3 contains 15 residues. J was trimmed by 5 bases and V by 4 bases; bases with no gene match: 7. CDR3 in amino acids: CASSLLAGGFDEQYF. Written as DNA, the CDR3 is TGTGCCAGCAGCTTACTAGCGGGAGGCTTCGACGAGCAGTACTTC.

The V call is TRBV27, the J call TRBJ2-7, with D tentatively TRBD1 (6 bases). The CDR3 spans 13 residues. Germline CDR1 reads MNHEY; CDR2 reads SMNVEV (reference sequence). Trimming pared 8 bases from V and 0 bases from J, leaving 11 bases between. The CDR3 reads CASGQTPSYEQYF. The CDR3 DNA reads TGTGCCAGCGGACAGACCCCCTCCTACGAGCAGTACTTC.

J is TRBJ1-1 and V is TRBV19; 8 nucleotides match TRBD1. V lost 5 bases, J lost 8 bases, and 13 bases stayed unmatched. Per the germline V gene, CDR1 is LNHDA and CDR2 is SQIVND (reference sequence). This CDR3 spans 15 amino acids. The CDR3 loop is CASSGTFTGGQEAFF. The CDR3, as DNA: TGTGCCAGTAGTGGGACCTTCACAGGGGGACAGGAAGCTTTCTTT.

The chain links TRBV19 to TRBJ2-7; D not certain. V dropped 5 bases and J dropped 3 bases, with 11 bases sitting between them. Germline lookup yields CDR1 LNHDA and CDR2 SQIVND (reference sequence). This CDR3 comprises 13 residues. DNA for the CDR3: TGTGCCAGTAGTCAGGCGAACAGCTACGAGCAGTACTTC. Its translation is CASSQANSYEQYF. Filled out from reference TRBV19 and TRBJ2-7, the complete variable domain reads DGGITQSPKYLFRKEGQNVTLSCEQNLNHDAMYWYRQDPGQGLRLIYYSQIVNDFQKGDIAEGYSVSREKKESFPLTVTSAQKNPTAFYLCASSQANSYEQYFGPGTRLTVT.

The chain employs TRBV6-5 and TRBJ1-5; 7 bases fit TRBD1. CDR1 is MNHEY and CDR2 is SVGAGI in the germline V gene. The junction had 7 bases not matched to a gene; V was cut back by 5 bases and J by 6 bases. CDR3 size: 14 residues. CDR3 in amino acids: CASSNRQGGQPQHF. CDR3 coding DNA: TGTGCCAGCAGTAACCGACAGGGTGGTCAGCCCCAGCATTTT.

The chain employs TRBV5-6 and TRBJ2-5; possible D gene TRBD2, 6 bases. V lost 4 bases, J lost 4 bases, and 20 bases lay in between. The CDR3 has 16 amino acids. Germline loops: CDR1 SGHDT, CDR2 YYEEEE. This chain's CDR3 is CASSKVLAGRSETQYF. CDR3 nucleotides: TGTGCCAGCAGCAAGGTCTTGGCAGGGAGGTCAGAGACCCAGTACTTC.

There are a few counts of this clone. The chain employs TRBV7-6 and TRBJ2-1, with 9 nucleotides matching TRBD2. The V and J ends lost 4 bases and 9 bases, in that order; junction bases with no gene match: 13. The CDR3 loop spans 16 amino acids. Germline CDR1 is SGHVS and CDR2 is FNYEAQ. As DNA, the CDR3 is TGTGCCAGCAGCTCCGGGGGACTAGCCCCTGGGAGTGAGCAGTTCTTC. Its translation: CASSSGGLAPGSEQFF. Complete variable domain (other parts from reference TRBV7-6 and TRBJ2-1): GAGVSQSPRYKVTKRGQDVALRCDPISGHVSLYWYRQALGQGPEFLTYFNYEAQQDKSGLPNDRFSAERPEGSISTLTIQRTEQRDSAMYRCASSSGGLAPGSEQFFGPGTRLTVL.

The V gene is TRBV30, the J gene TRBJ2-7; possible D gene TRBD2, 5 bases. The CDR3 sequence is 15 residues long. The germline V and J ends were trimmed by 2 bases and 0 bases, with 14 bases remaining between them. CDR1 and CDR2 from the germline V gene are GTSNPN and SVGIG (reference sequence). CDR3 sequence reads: CAWSPPRRFSYEQYF. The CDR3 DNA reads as TGTGCCTGGAGTCCTCCCCGGAGGTTCTCCTACGAGCAGTACTTC.

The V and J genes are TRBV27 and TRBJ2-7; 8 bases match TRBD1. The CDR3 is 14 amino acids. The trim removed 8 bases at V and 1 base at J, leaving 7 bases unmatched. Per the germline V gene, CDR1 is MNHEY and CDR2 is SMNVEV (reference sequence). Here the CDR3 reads CASHGTGVSYEQYF. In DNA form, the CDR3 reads TGTGCCAGCCACGGGACAGGTGTATCCTACGAGCAGTACTTC.

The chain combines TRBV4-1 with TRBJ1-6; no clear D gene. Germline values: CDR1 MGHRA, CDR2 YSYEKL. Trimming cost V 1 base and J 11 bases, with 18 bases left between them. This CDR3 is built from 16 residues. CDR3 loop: CASSQGPMVTRAPLHF. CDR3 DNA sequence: TGCGCCAGCAGCCAAGGCCCCATGGTCACGCGGGCACCCCTCCACTTT.

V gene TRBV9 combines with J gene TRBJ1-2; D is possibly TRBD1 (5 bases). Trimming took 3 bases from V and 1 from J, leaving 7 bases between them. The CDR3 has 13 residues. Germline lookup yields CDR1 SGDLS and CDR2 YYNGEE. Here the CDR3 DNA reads TGTGCCAGCAGCGAGACAGTTAACTATGGCTACACCTTC. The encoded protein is CASSETVNYGYTF. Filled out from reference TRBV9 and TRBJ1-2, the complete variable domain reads DSGVTQTPKHLITATGQRVTLRCSPRSGDLSVYWYQQSLDQGLQFLIQYYNGEERAKGNILERFSAQQFPDLHSELNLSSLELGDSALYFCASSETVNYGYTFGSGTRLTVV.

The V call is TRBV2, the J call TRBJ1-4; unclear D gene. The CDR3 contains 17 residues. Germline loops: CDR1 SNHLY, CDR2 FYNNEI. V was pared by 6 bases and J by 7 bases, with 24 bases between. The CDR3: CASRVPGTNIASEKLFF. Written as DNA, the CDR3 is TGTGCCAGCAGAGTACCGGGAACCAATATAGCGAGTGAAAAACTGTTTTTT.

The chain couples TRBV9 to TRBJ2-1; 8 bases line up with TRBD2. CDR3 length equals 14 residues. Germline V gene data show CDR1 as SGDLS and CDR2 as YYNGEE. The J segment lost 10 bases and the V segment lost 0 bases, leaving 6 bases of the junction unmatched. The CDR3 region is CASSVEKTSAEQFF. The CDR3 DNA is TGTGCCAGCAGCGTAGAGAAGACTAGCGCGGAGCAGTTCTTC.

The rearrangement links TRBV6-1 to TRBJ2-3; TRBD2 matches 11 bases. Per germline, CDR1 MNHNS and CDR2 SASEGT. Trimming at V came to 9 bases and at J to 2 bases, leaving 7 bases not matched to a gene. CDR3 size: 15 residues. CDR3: CASPGTSGSTDTQYF. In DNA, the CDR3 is TGTGCCAGTCCCGGGACTAGCGGATCCACAGATACGCAGTATTTT.

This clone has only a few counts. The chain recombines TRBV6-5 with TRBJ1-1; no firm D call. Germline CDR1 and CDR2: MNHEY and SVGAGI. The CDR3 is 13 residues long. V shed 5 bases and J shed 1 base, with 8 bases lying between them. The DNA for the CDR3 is TGTGCCAGCAGTCTTTCAGGGAACACTGAAGCTTTCTTT. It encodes CASSLSGNTEAFF.

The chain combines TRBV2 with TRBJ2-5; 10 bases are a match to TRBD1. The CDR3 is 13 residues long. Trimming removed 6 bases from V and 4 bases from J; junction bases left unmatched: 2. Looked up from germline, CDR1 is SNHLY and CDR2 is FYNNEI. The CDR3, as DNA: TGTGCCAGCAGGGACAGGGGGAGAGAGACCCAGTACTTC. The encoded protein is CASRDRGRETQYF. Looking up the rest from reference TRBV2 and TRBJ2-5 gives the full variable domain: EPEVTQTPSHQVTQMGQEVILRCVPISNHLYFYWYRQILGQKVEFLVSFYNNEISEKSEIFDDQFSVERPDGSNFTLKIRSTKLEDSAMYFCASRDRGRETQYFGPGTRLLVL.

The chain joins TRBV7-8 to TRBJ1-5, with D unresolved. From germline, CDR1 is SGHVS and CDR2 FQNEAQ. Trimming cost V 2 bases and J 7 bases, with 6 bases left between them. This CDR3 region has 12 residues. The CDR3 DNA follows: TGTGCCAGCAGCTTACCGGGGCAGCCCCAGCATTTT. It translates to CASSLPGQPQHF.

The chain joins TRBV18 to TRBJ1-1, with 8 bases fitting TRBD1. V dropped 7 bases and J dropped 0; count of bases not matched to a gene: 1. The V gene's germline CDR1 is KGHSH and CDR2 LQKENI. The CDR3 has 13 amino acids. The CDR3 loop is CASYRGMNTEAFF. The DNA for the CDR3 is TGTGCCAGCTACAGGGGGATGAACACTGAAGCTTTCTTT.